Listed below are T cell receptor beta chains from one sample, sequenced in a study of shared clonotypes between healthy human individuals. TCRdb's copy holds only in-frame clones and misses some; the assay was immunoSEQ multiplex PCR. The sample records 550,000 to 850,000 clones, around 67% being singletons. Sequenced input: memory CD4+ T cells sorted from blood. Source of these receptors: a woman in her twenties or thirties in good health. The CDR3 runs from the conserved cysteine through the conserved F or W. The order of the fields is J gene, D gene, V gene, clone size, CDR3 DNA, CDR3 protein. D genes are given only for firm matches. Clone size appears in some rows only: once, few, many, or a class for an expanded clone.

J gene: TRBJ1-1
D gene: .
V gene: TRBV28
clone size: few
CDR3 DNA: TGTGCCAGCAGTCCTCGGGGGGCCTGGAACACTGAAGCTTTCTTT
CDR3 protein: CASSPRGAWNTEAFF

J gene: TRBJ2-5
D gene: .
V gene: TRBV5-1
clone size: .
CDR3 DNA: TGCGCCAGCAGCTTAGTGACAGGGAGGGAGACCCAGTACTTC
CDR3 protein: CASSLVTGRETQYF

J gene: TRBJ2-7
D gene: TRBD1
V gene: TRBV30
clone size: .
CDR3 DNA: TGTGCCTGGCGACCTGGACAGGCTTACGAGCAGTACTTC
CDR3 protein: CAWRPGQAYEQYF

J gene: TRBJ1-2
D gene: .
V gene: TRBV19
clone size: once
CDR3 DNA: TGTGCCAGTAAGGCCGGGCCCTCCTATGGCTACACCTTC
CDR3 protein: CASKAGPSYGYTF

J gene: TRBJ2-3
D gene: TRBD2
V gene: TRBV19
clone size: .
CDR3 DNA: TGTGCAACTAGCGGGAGGGTCACAGATACGCAGTATTTT
CDR3 protein: CATSGRVTDTQYF

J gene: TRBJ2-7
D gene: .
V gene: TRBV6-6
clone size: .
CDR3 DNA: TGTGCCAGCAGTTCAGGGTCCTACGAGCAGTACTTC
CDR3 protein: CASSSGSYEQYF

J gene: TRBJ2-5
D gene: TRBD2
V gene: TRBV6-1
clone size: .
CDR3 DNA: TGTGCCAGCGGCGGGGGAGAGACCCAGTACTTC
CDR3 protein: CASGGGETQYF

J gene: TRBJ1-3
D gene: .
V gene: TRBV30
clone size: once
CDR3 DNA: TGTGCCTGGAGTACCCCCTCCTCTGGAAACACCATATATTTT
CDR3 protein: CAWSTPSSGNTIYF

J gene: TRBJ1-2
D gene: .
V gene: TRBV15
clone size: .
CDR3 DNA: TGTGCCACCAGCAGGGAAGTCGGTGGCTACACCTTC
CDR3 protein: CATSREVGGYTF

J gene: TRBJ1-5
D gene: .
V gene: TRBV4-2
clone size: once
CDR3 DNA: TGTGCCAGCAGCCAAGGGGGGGCATACTATAGCAATCAGCCCCAGCATTTT
CDR3 protein: CASSQGGAYYSNQPQHF

J gene: TRBJ2-7
D gene: .
V gene: TRBV21-1
clone size: .
CDR3 DNA: TGTGCCAGCAGCAAAGCGCGGGAGCCAGAGCAGTACTTC
CDR3 protein: CASSKAREPEQYF

J gene: TRBJ1-3
D gene: .
V gene: TRBV4-1
clone size: few
CDR3 DNA: TGCGCCAGCAGCCAAGGGGACCGCTTCTCTGGAAACACCATATATTTT
CDR3 protein: CASSQGDRFSGNTIYF

J gene: TRBJ1-2
D gene: TRBD1
V gene: TRBV6-5
clone size: .
CDR3 DNA: TGTGCCAGCAGTGAAAGGGACAGAGACTATGGCTACACCTTC
CDR3 protein: CASSERDRDYGYTF

J gene: TRBJ2-1
D gene: TRBD2
V gene: TRBV2
clone size: .
CDR3 DNA: TGTGCCAGCAGTCGAGGACTAGCGGGAGGGGGTAGGGATGAGCAGTTCTTC
CDR3 protein: CASSRGLAGGGRDEQFF

J gene: TRBJ2-1
D gene: TRBD2
V gene: TRBV19
clone size: .
CDR3 DNA: TGTGCCAGTAGTCCCCCCCGGGGACTAGCGGGAGGAGGGGTCTTC
CDR3 protein: CASSPPRGLAGGGVF

J gene: TRBJ2-7
D gene: TRBD2
V gene: TRBV11-2
clone size: many
CDR3 DNA: TGTGCCAGCAGCCCATTGACTAGCGGGAGGCGAGCCTACGAGCAGTACTTC
CDR3 protein: CASSPLTSGRRAYEQYF

J gene: TRBJ2-3
D gene: .
V gene: TRBV7-2
clone size: few
CDR3 DNA: TGTGCCAGCAGCTCATCAGGGTGGTACGGCACAGATACGCAGTATTTT
CDR3 protein: CASSSSGWYGTDTQYF

J gene: TRBJ1-5
D gene: .
V gene: TRBV19
clone size: .
CDR3 DNA: TGTGCCAGTAGTATCAACCACAGGGGCAATCAGCCCCAGCATTTT
CDR3 protein: CASSINHRGNQPQHF